This T cell receptor (beta chain) was recorded in a study of OX40 agonist ivuxolimab in advanced cancers. Overall study findings and caveats: Undetermined was the antigen specificity of the expanded peripheral T cells. On average, CD8+ T cells had more expanded clones than CD4+.

Regarding this clone: The antigen is unknown.

Only in-frame clones appear in the TCRdb table, and some are missing; sequencing was by immunoSEQ multiplex PCR. The sample lists about 15,000 clones; approximately 82% were seen once. CDR1 is GTSNPN, CDR2 SVGIG, per germline (reference sequence). The CDR3 contains 13 residues. The V end lost 2 bases, the J end lost 7 bases, and 15 bases lay between the germline ends. The clonotype comes from an adult with an advanced solid tumor such as melanoma, head and neck, liver or kidney cancer. The chain joins TRBV30 to TRBJ2-7, with a tentative D call TRBD1 (6 bases). The sequencing here drew on CD4+ or CD8+ T cells sorted from blood, taken in a trial of the OX40 agonist ivuxolimab. CDR3 sequence reads: CAWSPQGFGEQYF. In nucleotides, the CDR3 is TGTGCCTGGAGTCCACAGGGCTTCGGGGAGCAGTACTTC. Supplemented by reference TRBV30 and TRBJ2-7, the full variable domain reads SQTIHQWPATLVQPVGSPLSLECTVEGTSNPNLYWYRQAAGRGLQLLFYSVGIGQISSEVPQNLSASRPQDRQFILSSKKLLLSDSGFYLCAWSPQGFGEQYFGPGTRLTVT.